This TCR beta chain was retrieved from a study of T cell responses to AZD1222 COVID-19 vaccine. Across the whole study: Second doses were pooled across both intervals (about 4 or about 12 weeks).

Clones were sequenced by immunoSEQ multiplex PCR, and TCRdb holds only the in-frame ones, with some missing. The data show 20,000 to 25,000 clones, approximately 86% seen once. Per the germline V gene, CDR1 is MDHEN and CDR2 is SYDVKM. V was clipped by 5 bases and J by 3 bases, with 24 bases between them. The CDR3 contains 18 residues. The table lists this clone with a count of one. Antigen: not known. Study conclusions and caveats: Elevations in Spike-specific TCR breadth and depth followed administration of two AZD1222 doses. A mostly white British donor set with more females was recruited, and clonal diversity was possibly underestimated.

The chain combines TRBV28 with TRBJ2-3; either TRBD1 or TRBD2 may fit D (6 bases each). This TCR came from an adult in good health. The source was peripheral blood, collected on day 0 of AZD1222 vaccination. CDR3 amino acids: CASSTDLPRSGATDTQYF. The CDR3 nucleotides are TGTGCCAGCAGTACCGATCTCCCTCGCTCGGGGGCTACAGATACGCAGTATTTT.